What follows are 29 T cell receptor beta chains derived from one specimen sequenced in a study of cytomegalovirus exposure and HLA in healthy donors. PCR primers comprised 60 Vbeta and 13 Jbeta primers. The protocol was immunoSEQ multiplex PCR, while the TCRdb copy is restricted to in-frame clones and leaves out a portion. The sample records some 140,000 clones, roughly 83% being singletons. Sequenced input: PBMCs. Receptor source: a man aged 25 to 40 in good health and CMV-seropositive.

This chain uses TRBV21-1 with TRBJ2-7; the D segment call TRBD1 is taken from the table without a DNA check. TRBV21-1 is listed as a pseudogene. The CDR3 sequence is 13 residues long. The CDR3 loop reads CASSLVGTDRWYF. The CDR3 nucleotides are TGTGCCAGCAGTTTAGTAGGGACAGATAGATGGTACTTC.

This clone was observed a handful of times. The rearrangement uses TRBV28 and TRBJ1-5; 8 nucleotides line up with TRBD1. The ends lost 4 bases at V and 7 bases at J; junction bases unmatched: 6. This CDR3 is 14 amino acids long. Germline assignment: CDR1 MDHEN and CDR2 SYDVKM. The CDR3 is CASSSRGPKQPQHF. Here the CDR3 DNA reads TGTGCCAGCAGTTCCAGGGGGCCCAAACAGCCCCAGCATTTT.

There are a few counts of this clone. The chain is built from TRBV18 and TRBJ2-7; D remains unclear. Germline values: CDR1 KGHSH, CDR2 LQKENI. The CDR3 runs to 12 residues. V was trimmed by 2 bases and J by 7 bases, leaving 9 bases between them. The CDR3 nucleotides are TGTGCCAGCTCACCAGTCGCCAGAGAGCAGTACTTC. Translation gives CASSPVAREQYF.

The gene calls are TRBV28 and TRBJ1-5, with D uncertain. This CDR3 is 15 amino acids long. From germline, CDR1 is MDHEN and CDR2 SYDVKM. Trimming took 5 bases from V and 0 from J, leaving 11 bases between them. The CDR3 DNA follows: TGTGCCAGCAGTCCAGACACAAATAGCAATCAGCCCCAGCATTTT. Translated: CASSPDTNSNQPQHF.

The chain uses TRBV19 and TRBJ2-7; 10 bases are a match to TRBD2. V gave up 5 bases and J gave up 5 bases; unmatched junction bases: 6. The CDR3 sequence is 14 residues long. CDR1 and CDR2 from the germline V gene are LNHDA and SQIVND (reference sequence). The CDR3 nucleotides read TGTGCCAGTAGTTCTCTAGCGGGAGTTGACGAGCAGTACTTC. It encodes CASSSLAGVDEQYF.

The chain carries TRBV5-4 and TRBJ2-2, with 14 bases that match TRBD2. The CDR3 is 16 amino acids. Unmatched junction bases numbered 10, after V lost 9 bases and J lost 6 bases. Germline V CDR1 and CDR2: SGHNT, YYREEE (reference sequence). The CDR3 DNA reads as TGTGCCACCCTATCCGGGACTAGCGGGGGCTCCGGGGAGCTGTTTTTT. This sequence encodes CATLSGTSGGSGELFF.

CDR3 sequence: CASSPDTRREQFF. CDR3 DNA: TGTGCCAGCTCACCAGATACGCGCCGGGAGCAGTTCTTC. The chain is built from TRBV18 and TRBJ2-1, with unresolved D. This CDR3 contains 13 residues. The V gene's germline CDR1 is KGHSH and CDR2 LQKENI. Trimming took 2 bases from V and 10 from J, leaving 12 bases between them.

This chain uses TRBV11-2 with TRBJ2-5; D is possibly TRBD2 (6 bases). Germline V gene sequence: CDR1 SGHAT, CDR2 FQNNGV. Trimming cost V 5 bases and J 5 bases, with 15 bases left between them. This CDR3 comprises 14 residues. CDR3 loop: CASSPRGLLETQYF. CDR3 sequence (DNA): TGTGCCAGCAGCCCACGGGGGTTACTGGAGACCCAGTACTTC.

The V and J genes are TRBV5-1 and TRBJ2-7, with 7 bases that match TRBD1. V lost 4 bases to trimming and J lost 4 bases; unmatched junction nucleotides: 8. The CDR3 totals 14 residues. In germline, CDR1 is SGHRS, CDR2 YFSETQ. This chain's CDR3 is CASSTSDREYEQYF. The DNA of the CDR3 is TGCGCCAGCAGCACCTCCGACAGGGAATACGAGCAGTACTTC.

The chain uses TRBV12-5 and TRBJ1-2; no definite D call. The V end was cut by 2 bases, the J end by 1 base, with 5 bases between. Germline CDR1 is LGHNT and CDR2 is FRNRAP. The CDR3 loop spans 13 amino acids. The CDR3 reads CASGLQLNYGYTF. The DNA for the CDR3 is TGTGCTAGTGGTTTGCAACTTAACTATGGCTACACCTTC. Together with reference TRBV12-5 and TRBJ1-2, the CDR3 gives the full variable domain: DARVTQTPRHKVTEMGQEVTMRCQPILGHNTVFWYRQTMMQGLELLAYFRNRAPLDDSGMPKDRFSAEMPDATLATLKIQPSEPRDSAVYFCASGLQLNYGYTFGSGTRLTVV.

CDR3 in amino acids: CASSQGQKTHLHF. CDR3 DNA: TGTGCCAGCAGCCAAGGACAGAAAACGCACCTCCACTTT. The chain recombines TRBV4-2 with TRBJ1-6; TRBD1 is a possible D gene (5 bases). The CDR3 has 13 residues. V lost 1 base and J 15 bases, leaving 13 bases between the germline ends. Per the germline V gene, CDR1 is LGHNA and CDR2 is YNFKEQ.

The chain has TRBV2 and TRBJ1-5; 7 bases are shared with TRBD1. The CDR3 covers 17 residues. V was pared by 5 bases and J by 0 bases, with 10 bases of the junction left unmatched. The germline V gene encodes CDR1 SNHLY and CDR2 FYNNEI. The CDR3 DNA reads TGTGCCAGCAGTCACAGGGGAGGCGGTTATAGCAATCAGCCCCAGCATTTT. It specifies CASSHRGGGYSNQPQHF.

This clone was observed once. The chain links TRBV19 to TRBJ1-5, with D perhaps matching TRBD1 (6 bases). Between the trimmed V and J ends, which lost 5 bases and 0 bases, there was a span of 17 bases. The V gene's germline CDR1 is LNHDA and CDR2 SQIVND (reference sequence). The CDR3 is 17 residues long. CDR3 residues: CASSFAQGYYSNQPQHF. CDR3 DNA: TGTGCCAGTAGTTTTGCACAGGGATACTATAGCAATCAGCCCCAGCATTTT.

The rearrangement joins TRBV7-9 to TRBJ1-6; tentatively, D is TRBD1 (5 bases). The V gene lost 0 bases and the J gene lost 9 bases, with 15 bases spanning the gap. The CDR3 consists of 16 residues. In germline, CDR1 is SEHNR, CDR2 FQNEAQ (reference sequence). The CDR3 here is CASSLATGGAGSPLHF. The CDR3 region has the DNA TGTGCCAGCAGCTTAGCGACGGGGGGTGCGGGTTCACCCCTCCACTTT.

The chain carries TRBV2 and TRBJ2-2; 10 bases match TRBD2. Looked up from germline, CDR1 is SNHLY and CDR2 is FYNNEI. CDR3 length equals 17 residues. Unmatched junction bases numbered 8, after V lost 7 bases and J lost 0 bases. The chain's CDR3 is CASKIGAGGPNTGELFF. Here the CDR3 DNA reads TGTGCCAGCAAGATCGGAGCGGGAGGGCCGAACACCGGGGAGCTGTTTTTT.

The chain employs TRBV9 and TRBJ1-1; D not resolved. This CDR3 has 13 residues. V lost 0 bases to trimming and J lost 4 bases, with 7 bases between them. The germline V gene encodes CDR1 SGDLS and CDR2 YYNGEE. This CDR3 reads CASSVGRTTEAFF. In DNA form, the CDR3 reads TGTGCCAGCAGCGTAGGGAGGACCACTGAAGCTTTCTTT.

The V gene is TRBV11-2, the J gene TRBJ2-1; the D gene is possibly TRBD2 (6 bases). V lost 0 bases to trimming and J lost 0 bases, with 6 bases between them. The V gene's germline CDR1 is SGHAT and CDR2 FQNNGV. The CDR3 has 15 amino acids. The CDR3 loop is CASSLEGGSYNEQFF. The CDR3, as DNA: TGTGCCAGCAGCTTAGAGGGGGGCTCCTACAATGAGCAGTTCTTC.

This chain connects TRBV6-1 to TRBJ2-3, with 7 bases fitting TRBD2. The germline V gene encodes CDR1 MNHNS and CDR2 SASEGT. The V gene end was trimmed by 5 bases and the J gene end by 2 bases; junction bases not matched to a gene: 4. The CDR3 totals 14 residues. CDR3 protein: CASSPGTNTDTQYF. The CDR3 bases are TGTGCCAGCAGTCCTGGGACTAACACAGATACGCAGTATTTT.

The genes are TRBV5-1 and TRBJ2-1; perhaps TRBD2 as D (5 bases). V was cut by 4 bases and J by 4 bases, with 9 bases left in between. CDR1 is SGHRS and CDR2 is YFSETQ in the germline V gene. CDR3 length equals 13 residues. CDR3 sequence (DNA): TGCGCCAGCAGCACCGGGATTTACAATGAGCAGTTCTTC. Amino acid sequence: CASSTGIYNEQFF.

As to this clone: An end of the junction differs from the germline gene, which may be a read error. The chain joins TRBV4-1 to TRBJ1-5; TRBD1 might be the D (5 bases). The CDR3 has 15 residues. CDR1 and CDR2 (germline): MGHRA, YSYEKL. The CDR3 sequence is CASSQDRQINQPPHF. CDR3 in DNA: TGCGCCAGCAGCCAAGATAGACAGATCAATCAGCCCCCGCATTTT.

The chain carries TRBV27 and TRBJ2-7, with D perhaps TRBD2 (5 bases). This CDR3 is built from 15 residues. CDR1 is MNHEY and CDR2 is SMNVEV in the germline V gene (reference sequence). The V and J ends lost 7 bases and 2 bases respectively, with 18 bases between them. Here the CDR3 reads CASIQRGNRPYEQYF. As DNA, the CDR3 is TGTGCCAGCATCCAAAGAGGGAATAGACCCTACGAGCAGTACTTC.

With respect to this clone: Other DNA sequences from this sample encode an identical CDR3 as well. V usage is TRBV5-1 and J usage is TRBJ1-2; D is uncertain. Between the trimmed V and J ends, which lost 4 bases and 0 bases, there was a span of 10 bases. The CDR3 extends over 14 amino acids. Germline V gene sequence: CDR1 SGHRS, CDR2 YFSETQ. The CDR3 sequence: CASSLAEANYGYTF. As DNA, the CDR3 is TGCGCCAGCAGCCTGGCTGAGGCTAACTATGGCTACACCTTC.

The genes are TRBV12-5 and TRBJ1-2; no clear D gene. The V and J ends lost 5 bases and 5 bases respectively, with 15 bases between them. Germline V gene sequence: CDR1 LGHNT, CDR2 FRNRAP. The CDR3 has 14 amino acids. The CDR3 reads CASGTRTGRYGYTF. In nucleotides, the CDR3 is TGTGCTAGTGGTACCCGGACGGGGAGATATGGCTACACCTTC.

The chain joins TRBV28 to TRBJ1-1; TRBD1 matches at 11 bases. Trimming at V came to 6 bases and at J to 4 bases, leaving 4 bases not matched to a gene. Looked up from germline, CDR1 is MDHEN and CDR2 is SYDVKM. This CDR3 has 14 amino acids. This CDR3 reads CASSPGQGGTEAFF. CDR3 in DNA: TGTGCCAGCAGCCCGGGACAGGGGGGCACTGAAGCTTTCTTT.

The chain carries TRBV4-2 and TRBJ2-7; TRBD2 aligns across 8 bases. V was clipped by 3 bases and J by 6 bases; unmatched bases: 13. CDR3 length: 16 residues. The V gene's germline CDR1 is LGHNA and CDR2 YNFKEQ. CDR3 DNA: TGTGCCAGCAGCCAGGAGATGGCGGGGGGAATCGGCGAGCAGTACTTC. It yields the protein CASSQEMAGGIGEQYF.

This chain connects TRBV29-1 to TRBJ2-1, with 9 nucleotides matching TRBD2. The ends lost 0 bases at V and 12 bases at J; junction bases unmatched: 6. The germline V gene has CDR1 SQVTM and CDR2 ANQGSEA. The CDR3 runs to 13 residues. CDR3 DNA sequence: TGCAGCGTTGAAGATTCTAGCGGGATTGGGCAGTTCTTC. Translating gives CSVEDSSGIGQFF.

This chain connects TRBV5-6 to TRBJ1-1; 11 nucleotides match TRBD1. The V segment lost 4 bases and the J segment 3 bases; nucleotides outside the gene matches: 5. Looked up from germline, CDR1 is SGHDT and CDR2 is YYEEEE. The CDR3 is 15 amino acids. This CDR3 is CASSELGQGDTEAFF. As DNA, the CDR3 is TGTGCCAGCAGCGAATTGGGACAGGGGGACACTGAAGCTTTCTTT. The full variable domain, rest sourced from reference TRBV5-6 and TRBJ1-1, is DAGVTQSPTHLIKTRGQQVTLRCSPKSGHDTVSWYQQALGQGPQFIFQYYEEEERQRGNFPDRFSGHQFPNYSSELNVNALLLGDSALYLCASSELGQGDTEAFFGQGTRLTVV.

The V and J genes are TRBV20-1 and TRBJ2-5, with 8 bases fitting TRBD2. Germline values: CDR1 DFQATT, CDR2 SNEGSKA (reference sequence). The CDR3 runs 11 residues. The junction had 6 bases not matched to a gene; V was cut back by 2 bases and J by 13 bases. The CDR3 DNA reads TGCAGTGCTAGACGCGGGAGGTCTGTGTACTTC. It is translated as CSARRGRSVYF.

The chain uses TRBV19 and TRBJ1-1; 9 bases line up with TRBD1. CDR3 length: 13 amino acids. V lost 6 bases to trimming and J lost 5 bases; unmatched junction nucleotides: 4. The germline gives CDR1 LNHDA, CDR2 SQIVND (reference sequence). For the CDR3, the DNA is TGTGCCAGTAGGGGACAGGGATGGACTGAAGCTTTCTTT. Amino acid sequence: CASRGQGWTEAFF.